Listed below are T cell receptor beta chains from one sample, sequenced in a study of blood T cell repertoires in COVID-19. Libraries were prepared by immunoSEQ multiplex PCR; TCRdb keeps only in-frame clonotypes and omits some of them. The table shows about 150,000 clones, with approximately 91% occurring only once. Sample: peripheral blood. The receptor source for this set is a man aged 45 to 65 with acute or convalescent COVID-19. The CDR3 runs from the conserved cysteine through the conserved F or W. The D gene is left open where the match is weak. The size field is filled for only some rows; it gives once, few, many or a size class.

cdr3_nt cdr3_aa j_call v_call d_call clone_size
TGCGCCAGCAGCCAAGTGGCAGGGGGCATGGGAGGCTACACCTTC CASSQVAGGMGGYTF TRBJ1-2 TRBV4-3 TRBD1 .
TGTGCCAGCAGTCGGACTAGCGGGAGTATCAATGAGCAGTTCTTC CASSRTSGSINEQFF TRBJ2-1 TRBV28 TRBD2 .
TGTGCCAGCAGCGAGGTGGGGCCGGGCGGGGAGCTGTTTTTT CASSEVGPGGELFF TRBJ2-2 TRBV7-3 . .
TGTGCCAGCAGCCCCCAGCGGGGGCCCGGGGAGCTGTTTTTT CASSPQRGPGELFF TRBJ2-2 TRBV7-2 TRBD2 .
TGCGCCAGCAGCTTGGAGTGGGGGGGAATAGCCAAAAACATTCAGTACTTC CASSLEWGGIAKNIQYF TRBJ2-4 TRBV5-1 TRBD2 .
TGTGCCAGCAGCCAGCCGACAGGGTGGACTGGAAACACCATATATTTT CASSQPTGWTGNTIYF TRBJ1-3 TRBV3-1/TRBV3-2 TRBD1 .
TGTGCCAGCAGCTACGACAGACCCCAGGGTACGCAGTATTTT CASSYDRPQGTQYF TRBJ2-3 TRBV7-9 . once
TGTGCCAGCAGCATCAGTGGAAACACCATATATTTT CASSISGNTIYF TRBJ1-3 TRBV3-1/TRBV3-2 . .
TGTGCCAGCTCACCTTCTCTGAGGACTAGCGGGAGTCGAGAGACCCAGTACTTC CASSPSLRTSGSRETQYF TRBJ2-5 TRBV18 TRBD2 .
TGTGCCAGCAGCTTAAGCTTCAGGAACACTGAAGCTTTCTTT CASSLSFRNTEAFF TRBJ1-1 TRBV7-3 . .
TGTGCCAGCAGTACCCGACAGGGAATCAACTATGGCTACACCTTC CASSTRQGINYGYTF TRBJ1-2 TRBV6-5 TRBD1 .
TGTGCCAGCAGCCAACTTGGCGGGAGGGTCCAAGAGACCCAGTACTTC CASSQLGGRVQETQYF TRBJ2-5 TRBV14 TRBD2 .
TGTGCCAGCAGCTTAGTTAGGGGCCTGCACCAGTACTTC CASSLVRGLHQYF TRBJ2-7 TRBV11-2 . .
TGTGCCAGTAGTAGGGGCGGAACTGGTGTGGATGAGCAGTTCTTC CASSRGGTGVDEQFF TRBJ2-1 TRBV19 . .
TGTGCCAGCAGCCAGTTGCCTATTGATTCACCCCTCCACTTT CASSQLPIDSPLHF TRBJ1-6 TRBV3-1/TRBV3-2 . .
TGTGCCAGCAGTTCGGGGGGGATTCCTAACTATGGCTACACCTTC CASSSGGIPNYGYTF TRBJ1-2 TRBV28 . .
TGTGCCAGCACCCCCGGGACACTAAACACTGAAGCTTTCTTT CASTPGTLNTEAFF TRBJ1-1 TRBV27 . .
TGTGCCAGCAGCAACCCTGACAGGGGGGGACTCGAACACAATGAGCAGTTCTTC CASSNPDRGGLEHNEQFF TRBJ2-1 TRBV21-1 . .
TGTGCCAGCAGCTTAAACATCAACACTGAAGCTTTCTTT CASSLNINTEAFF TRBJ1-1 TRBV7-8 . .
TGTGCCAGCTCACCCGGACAGGGGAATTTCTACGAGCAGTACTTC CASSPGQGNFYEQYF TRBJ2-7 TRBV18 TRBD1 .
TGTGCCAGCTCACCACGGACAGGAGATCAGCCCCAGCATTTT CASSPRTGDQPQHF TRBJ1-5 TRBV18 TRBD1 .
TGTGCCAGCAGCCGGGGGCCGGGACAGATCTACGAGCAGTACTTC CASSRGPGQIYEQYF TRBJ2-7 TRBV5-4 . .
TGTGCCAGCGAGGAGGGACAGGGAAGTCCAGATACGCAGTATTTT CASEEGQGSPDTQYF TRBJ2-3 TRBV6-4 TRBD1 .
TGTGCCAGCAGCTTAAGGACTAGCGGGGGGGCCAGGGATACGCAGTATTTT CASSLRTSGGARDTQYF TRBJ2-3 TRBV11-2 TRBD2 .
TGTGCCACCAGGGACAGACAAGGGTCAGAGGGCTATGGCTACACCTTC CATRDRQGSEGYGYTF TRBJ1-2 TRBV19 TRBD1 .
TGTGCCAGCAGCATCCAGGGTGGCGAGCAGTACTTC CASSIQGGEQYF TRBJ2-7 TRBV9 . .
TGTGCCAGTCGAGGACAGGGGCAAGAGACCCAGTACTTC CASRGQGQETQYF TRBJ2-5 TRBV19 TRBD1 .
TGTGCTAGTGGTTTGGTACTTGGGGACTACCTCACAGATACGCAGTATTTT CASGLVLGDYLTDTQYF TRBJ2-3 TRBV12-5 TRBD2 .
TGTGCCAGTAGTCCGGGACATAGCCAAGAGACCCAGTACTTC CASSPGHSQETQYF TRBJ2-5 TRBV19 . .
TGCGCCAGCAGCTCATCTGGGGGAGGATATGGCTACACCTTC CASSSSGGGYGYTF TRBJ1-2 TRBV5-1 . .
TGTGCCAGCAGTTTATCGGGGCGGCCCCGCTCGGAGACCCAGTACTTC CASSLSGRPRSETQYF TRBJ2-5 TRBV27 . .
TGTGCCAGCAGCTCTCAAGGGGGCGGGAACACTGAAGCTTTCTTT CASSSQGGGNTEAFF TRBJ1-1 TRBV5-8 TRBD1 once
TGTGCCAGCAGCCCGGCTAGCGGTGATAGCACAGATACGCAGTATTTT CASSPASGDSTDTQYF TRBJ2-3 TRBV4-2 TRBD2 .
TGTGCCAGCTCACCCCAGCGGGATTCACCCCTCCACTTT CASSPQRDSPLHF TRBJ1-6 TRBV18 . .
TGTGCCAGCAGGGCCGGGACAGGGGCCAACACCGGGGAGCTGTTTTTT CASRAGTGANTGELFF TRBJ2-2 TRBV3-1/TRBV3-2 TRBD1 .
TGTGCCAGCAGAACTTCGACAGGGGGCAAAAACATTCAGTACTTC CASRTSTGGKNIQYF TRBJ2-4 TRBV7-2 TRBD1 .
TGTGCCAGCAGCTTAATTGGTATGCCCAGAACGCCCTCCAACTATGGCTACACCTTC CASSLIGMPRTPSNYGYTF TRBJ1-2 TRBV11-2 . .
TGTGCCAGTAGTATCACAGGGGGCAATCAGCCCCAGCATTTT CASSITGGNQPQHF TRBJ1-5 TRBV19 TRBD1 .
TGTGCCAGCAGCTATAAACAGGGGAACTATGGCTACACCTTC CASSYKQGNYGYTF TRBJ1-2 TRBV7-2 TRBD1 .
TGTGCCAGCAGTTCCCGGGGGAACACCGGGGAGCTGTTTTTT CASSSRGNTGELFF TRBJ2-2 TRBV27 . .
TGTGCCAGTAGAAACGACAGGGGGCGAAATCAGCCCCAGCATTTT CASRNDRGRNQPQHF TRBJ1-5 TRBV19 TRBD1 .
TGTGCCAGCAGTTTAACAGGGCCGAACACTGAAGCTTTCTTT CASSLTGPNTEAFF TRBJ1-1 TRBV27 . .
TGTGCCAGCAGCAAAGTTCGCCAGGGGGCAGACTATGGCTACACCTTC CASSKVRQGADYGYTF TRBJ1-2 TRBV21-1 . .
TGTGCCAGCAGCTGGAGGACAGGGGGCACAGATACGCAGTATTTT CASSWRTGGTDTQYF TRBJ2-3 TRBV7-2 TRBD1 .
TGTGCCAGCAGCCCCCGGCGAGTCGGGAAGAGCTCCTACGAGCAGTACTTC CASSPRRVGKSSYEQYF TRBJ2-7 TRBV7-9 . once
TGTGCCAGTAGTGCCCCGACAGGGGGCCGAACCGGGGAGCTGTTTTTT CASSAPTGGRTGELFF TRBJ2-2 TRBV19 TRBD1 .
TGTGCCACCAGTGATACGGGGCAGCCCCAGCATTTT CATSDTGQPQHF TRBJ1-5 TRBV24-1 . .
TGTGCCAGCAGTCCTCAGGCTTTTAATGAAAAACTGTTTTTT CASSPQAFNEKLFF TRBJ1-4 TRBV9 . .